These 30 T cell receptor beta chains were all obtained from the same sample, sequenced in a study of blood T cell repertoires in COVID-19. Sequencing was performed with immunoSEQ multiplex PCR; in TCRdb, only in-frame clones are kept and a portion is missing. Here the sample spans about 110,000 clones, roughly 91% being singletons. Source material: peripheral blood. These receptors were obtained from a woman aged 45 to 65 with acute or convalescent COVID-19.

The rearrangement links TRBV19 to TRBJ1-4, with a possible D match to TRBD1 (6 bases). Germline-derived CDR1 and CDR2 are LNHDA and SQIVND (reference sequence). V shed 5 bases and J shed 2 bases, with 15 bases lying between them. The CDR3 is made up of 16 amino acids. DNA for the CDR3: TGTGCCAGTAGTTCTACAGGGCCTGGGACTAATGAAAAACTGTTTTTT. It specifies CASSSTGPGTNEKLFF. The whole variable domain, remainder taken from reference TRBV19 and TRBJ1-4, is DGGITQSPKYLFRKEGQNVTLSCEQNLNHDAMYWYRQDPGQGLRLIYYSQIVNDFQKGDIAEGYSVSREKKESFPLTVTSAQKNPTAFYLCASSSTGPGTNEKLFFGSGTQLSVL.

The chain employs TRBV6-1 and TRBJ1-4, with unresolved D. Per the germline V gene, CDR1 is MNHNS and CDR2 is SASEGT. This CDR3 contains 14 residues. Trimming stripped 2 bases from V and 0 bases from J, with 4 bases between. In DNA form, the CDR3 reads TGTGCCAGCAGTGAACTCCCAACTAATGAAAAACTGTTTTTT. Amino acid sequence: CASSELPTNEKLFF.

The CDR3 region is CASRGVASGTGEQFF. The DNA of the CDR3 is TGCGCCAGCCGAGGGGTGGCTAGCGGGACTGGTGAGCAGTTCTTC. The chain carries TRBV5-1 and TRBJ2-1, with 9 bases that match TRBD2. The ends lost 7 bases at V and 9 bases at J; junction bases unmatched: 14. The CDR3 totals 15 residues. The germline gives CDR1 SGHRS, CDR2 YFSETQ.

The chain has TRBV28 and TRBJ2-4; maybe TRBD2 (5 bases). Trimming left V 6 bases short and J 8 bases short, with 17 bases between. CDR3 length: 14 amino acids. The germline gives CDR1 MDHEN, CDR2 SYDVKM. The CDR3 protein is CASRSSSRMDIQYF. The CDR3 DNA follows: TGTGCCAGCAGGTCTAGCTCAAGGATGGACATTCAGTACTTC.

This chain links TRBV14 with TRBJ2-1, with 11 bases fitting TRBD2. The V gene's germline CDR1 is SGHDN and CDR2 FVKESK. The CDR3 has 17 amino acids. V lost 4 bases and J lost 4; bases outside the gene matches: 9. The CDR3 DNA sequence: TGTGCCAGCAGCCCTTTTAGCGGGAGGGCGGGTTACAATGAGCAGTTCTTC. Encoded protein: CASSPFSGRAGYNEQFF.

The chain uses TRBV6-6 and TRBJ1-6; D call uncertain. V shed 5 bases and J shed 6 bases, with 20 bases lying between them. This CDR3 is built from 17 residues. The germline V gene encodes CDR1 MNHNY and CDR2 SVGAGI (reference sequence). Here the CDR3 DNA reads TGTGCCAGCAGTCTCTGGCCTTGGAGGGTAAGTAATTCACCCCTCCACTTT. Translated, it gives CASSLWPWRVSNSPLHF.

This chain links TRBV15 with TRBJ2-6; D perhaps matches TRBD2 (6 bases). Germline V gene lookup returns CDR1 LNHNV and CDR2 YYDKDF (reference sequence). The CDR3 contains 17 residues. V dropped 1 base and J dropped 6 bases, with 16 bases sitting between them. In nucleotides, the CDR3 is TGTGCCACCAGCAGAGGTGGACTTGGAGGGGTGGCCAACGTCCTGACTTTC. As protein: CATSRGGLGGVANVLTF.

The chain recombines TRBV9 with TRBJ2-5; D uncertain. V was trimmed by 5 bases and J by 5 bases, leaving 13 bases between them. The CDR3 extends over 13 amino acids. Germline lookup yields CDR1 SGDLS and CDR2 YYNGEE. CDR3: CASSSAPTETQYF. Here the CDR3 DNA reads TGTGCCAGCAGTTCAGCGCCGACGGAGACCCAGTACTTC.

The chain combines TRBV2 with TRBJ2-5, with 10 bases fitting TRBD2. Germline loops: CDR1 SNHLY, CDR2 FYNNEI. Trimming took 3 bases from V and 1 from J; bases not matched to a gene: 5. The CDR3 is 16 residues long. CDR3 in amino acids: CASSDLAGGPQETQYF. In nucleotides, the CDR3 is TGTGCCAGCAGTGATTTAGCGGGAGGTCCCCAAGAGACCCAGTACTTC.

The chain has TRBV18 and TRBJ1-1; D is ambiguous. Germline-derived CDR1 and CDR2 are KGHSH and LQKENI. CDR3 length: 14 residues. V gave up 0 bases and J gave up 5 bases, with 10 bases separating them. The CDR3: CASSPPYRGTEAFF. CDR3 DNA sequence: TGTGCCAGCTCACCACCTTATCGAGGAACTGAAGCTTTCTTT.

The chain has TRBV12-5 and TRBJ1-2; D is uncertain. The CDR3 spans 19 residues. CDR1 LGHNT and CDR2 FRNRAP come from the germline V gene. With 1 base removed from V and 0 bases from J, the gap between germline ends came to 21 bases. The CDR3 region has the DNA TGTGCTAGTGGTTTGGAGAGGTTGAGGCTTCCACTATCTAACTATGGCTACACCTTC. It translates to CASGLERLRLPLSNYGYTF.

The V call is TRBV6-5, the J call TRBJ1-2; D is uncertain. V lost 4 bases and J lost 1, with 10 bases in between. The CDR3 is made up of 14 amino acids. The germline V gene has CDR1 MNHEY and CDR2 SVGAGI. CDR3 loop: CASSSGSINYGYTF. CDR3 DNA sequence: TGTGCCAGCAGTTCCGGGTCCATTAACTATGGCTACACCTTC.

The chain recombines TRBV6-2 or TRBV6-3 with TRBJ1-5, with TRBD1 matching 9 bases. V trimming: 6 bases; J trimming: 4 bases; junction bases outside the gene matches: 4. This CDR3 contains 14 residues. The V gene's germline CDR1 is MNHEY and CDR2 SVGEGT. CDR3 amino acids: CASSRQGENQPQHF. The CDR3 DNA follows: TGTGCCAGCAGCCGACAGGGGGAGAATCAGCCCCAGCATTTT.

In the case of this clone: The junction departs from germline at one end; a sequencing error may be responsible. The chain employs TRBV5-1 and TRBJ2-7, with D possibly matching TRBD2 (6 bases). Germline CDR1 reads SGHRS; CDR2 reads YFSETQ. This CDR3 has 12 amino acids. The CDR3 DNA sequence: TGCGCCAGCAGCTTAGCGGGCGGGGTACCCAACTTC. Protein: CASSLAGGVPNF.

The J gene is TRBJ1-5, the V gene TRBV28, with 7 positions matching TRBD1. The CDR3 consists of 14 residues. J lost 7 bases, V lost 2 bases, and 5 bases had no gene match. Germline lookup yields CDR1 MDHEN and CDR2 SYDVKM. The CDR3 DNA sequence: TGTGCCAGCAGTTTAACAGGGGTTAGCCAGCCCCAGCATTTT. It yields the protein CASSLTGVSQPQHF.

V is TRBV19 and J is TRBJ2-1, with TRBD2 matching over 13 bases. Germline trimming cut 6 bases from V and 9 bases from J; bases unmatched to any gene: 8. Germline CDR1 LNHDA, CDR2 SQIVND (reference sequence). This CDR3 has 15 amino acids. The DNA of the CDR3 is TGTGCCAGTAGCCAACTAGCGGGAGGGCCAGGTGAGCAGTTCTTC. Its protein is CASSQLAGGPGEQFF.

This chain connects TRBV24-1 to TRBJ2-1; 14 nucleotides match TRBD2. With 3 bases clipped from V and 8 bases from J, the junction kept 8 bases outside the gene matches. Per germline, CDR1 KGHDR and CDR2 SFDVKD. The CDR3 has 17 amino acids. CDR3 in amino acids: CATSDARLAGGPDEQFF. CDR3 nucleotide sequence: TGTGCCACCAGTGATGCCCGACTAGCGGGAGGGCCGGATGAGCAGTTCTTC.

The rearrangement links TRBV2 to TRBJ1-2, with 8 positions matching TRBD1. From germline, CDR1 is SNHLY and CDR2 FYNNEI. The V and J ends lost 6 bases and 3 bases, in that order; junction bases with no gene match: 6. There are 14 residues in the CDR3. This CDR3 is CASRTDRDHYGYTF. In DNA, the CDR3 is TGTGCCAGCAGAACGGACAGGGATCACTATGGCTACACCTTC.

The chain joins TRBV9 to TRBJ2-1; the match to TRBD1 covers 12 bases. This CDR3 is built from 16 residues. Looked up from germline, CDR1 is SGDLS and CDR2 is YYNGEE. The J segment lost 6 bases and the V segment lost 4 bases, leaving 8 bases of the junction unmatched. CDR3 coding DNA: TGTGCCAGCAGCCTAAGAGGGGACAGGGGGCCCAATGAGCAGTTCTTC. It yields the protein CASSLRGDRGPNEQFF.

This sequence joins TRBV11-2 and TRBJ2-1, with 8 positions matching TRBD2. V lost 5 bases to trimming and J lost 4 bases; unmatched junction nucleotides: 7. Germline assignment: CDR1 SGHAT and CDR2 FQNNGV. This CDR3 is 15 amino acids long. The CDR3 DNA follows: TGTGCCAGCAGCGCGGGACTAGGAGGGTACAATGAGCAGTTCTTC. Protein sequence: CASSAGLGGYNEQFF.

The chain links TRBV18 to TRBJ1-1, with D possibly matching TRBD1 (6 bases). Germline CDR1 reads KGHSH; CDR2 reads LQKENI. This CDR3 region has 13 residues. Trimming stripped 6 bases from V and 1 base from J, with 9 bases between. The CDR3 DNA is TGTGCCAGCTCGGCGGACAGGAACACTGAAGCTTTCTTT. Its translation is CASSADRNTEAFF.

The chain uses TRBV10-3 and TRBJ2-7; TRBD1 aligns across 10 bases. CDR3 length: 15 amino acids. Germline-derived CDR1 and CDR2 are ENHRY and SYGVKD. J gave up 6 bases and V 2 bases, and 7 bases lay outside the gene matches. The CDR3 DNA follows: TGTGCCATCAGTGAGCCGGGACAGGGGCGTTCCGAGCAGTACTTC. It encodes CAISEPGQGRSEQYF.

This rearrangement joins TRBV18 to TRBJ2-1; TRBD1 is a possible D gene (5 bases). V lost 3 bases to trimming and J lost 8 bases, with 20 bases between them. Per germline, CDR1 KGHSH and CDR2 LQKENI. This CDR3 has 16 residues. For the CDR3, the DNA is TGTGCCAGCTCACCTGAGCAGGTCTTACCCAGGGATGAGCAGTTCTTC. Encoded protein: CASSPEQVLPRDEQFF.

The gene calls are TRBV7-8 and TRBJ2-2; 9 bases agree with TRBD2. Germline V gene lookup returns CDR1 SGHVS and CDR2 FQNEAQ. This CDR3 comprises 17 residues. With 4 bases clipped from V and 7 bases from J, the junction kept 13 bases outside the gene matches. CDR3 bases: TGTGCCAGCAGCTCGACACGACTAGCGGAGAAGAACGGGGAGCTGTTTTTT. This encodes CASSSTRLAEKNGELFF.

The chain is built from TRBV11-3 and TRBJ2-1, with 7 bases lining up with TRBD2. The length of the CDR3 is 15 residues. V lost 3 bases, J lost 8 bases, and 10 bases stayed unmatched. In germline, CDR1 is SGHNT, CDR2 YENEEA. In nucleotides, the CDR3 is TGTGCCAGCAGCTTGGAGGGAGGGCCATGGGATGAGCAGTTCTTC. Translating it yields CASSLEGGPWDEQFF.

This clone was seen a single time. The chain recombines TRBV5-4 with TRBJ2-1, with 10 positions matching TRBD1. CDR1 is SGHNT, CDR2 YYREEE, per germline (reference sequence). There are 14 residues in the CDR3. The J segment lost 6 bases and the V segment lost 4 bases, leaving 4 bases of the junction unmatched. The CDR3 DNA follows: TGTGCCAGCAGCCCGGGGACAGGGGCCAATGAGCAGTTCTTC. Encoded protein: CASSPGTGANEQFF.

For the CDR3, the DNA is TGTGCCAGCAGCGCTATCGACAGGCTCCCCTATGGCTACACCTTC. Translation: CASSAIDRLPYGYTF. The chain uses TRBV7-8 and TRBJ1-2; the D gene is possibly TRBD1 (6 bases). The germline CDR1 and CDR2 sequences are SGHVS and FQNEAQ. Trimming took 5 bases from V and 4 from J, leaving 17 bases between them. CDR3 length equals 15 residues.

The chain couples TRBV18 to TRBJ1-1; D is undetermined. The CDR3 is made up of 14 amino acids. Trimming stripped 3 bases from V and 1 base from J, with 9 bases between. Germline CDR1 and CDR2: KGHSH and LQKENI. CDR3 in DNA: TGTGCCAGCTCACCGAGTGGAGCGAACACTGAAGCTTTCTTT. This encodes CASSPSGANTEAFF. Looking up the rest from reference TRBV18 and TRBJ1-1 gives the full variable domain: NAGVMQNPRHLVRRRGQEARLRCSPMKGHSHVYWYRQLPEEGLKFMVYLQKENIIDESGMPKERFSAEFPKEGPSILRIQQVVRGDSAAYFCASSPSGANTEAFFGQGTRLTVV.

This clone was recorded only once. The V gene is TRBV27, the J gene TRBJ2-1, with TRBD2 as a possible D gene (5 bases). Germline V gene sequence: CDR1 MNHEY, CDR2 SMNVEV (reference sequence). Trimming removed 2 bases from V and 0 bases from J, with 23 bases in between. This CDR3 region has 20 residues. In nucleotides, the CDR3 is TGTGCCAGCAGTTTAAGGCCGGGAACTACCGGGGTAAGCTCCTACAATGAGCAGTTCTTC. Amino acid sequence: CASSLRPGTTGVSSYNEQFF.

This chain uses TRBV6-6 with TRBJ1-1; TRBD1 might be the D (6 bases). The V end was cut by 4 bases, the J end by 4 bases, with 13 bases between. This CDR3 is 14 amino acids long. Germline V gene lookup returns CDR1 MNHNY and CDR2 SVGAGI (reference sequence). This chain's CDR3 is CASSSQGFGTEAFF. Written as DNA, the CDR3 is TGTGCCAGCAGTTCTCAGGGGTTTGGCACTGAAGCTTTCTTT.